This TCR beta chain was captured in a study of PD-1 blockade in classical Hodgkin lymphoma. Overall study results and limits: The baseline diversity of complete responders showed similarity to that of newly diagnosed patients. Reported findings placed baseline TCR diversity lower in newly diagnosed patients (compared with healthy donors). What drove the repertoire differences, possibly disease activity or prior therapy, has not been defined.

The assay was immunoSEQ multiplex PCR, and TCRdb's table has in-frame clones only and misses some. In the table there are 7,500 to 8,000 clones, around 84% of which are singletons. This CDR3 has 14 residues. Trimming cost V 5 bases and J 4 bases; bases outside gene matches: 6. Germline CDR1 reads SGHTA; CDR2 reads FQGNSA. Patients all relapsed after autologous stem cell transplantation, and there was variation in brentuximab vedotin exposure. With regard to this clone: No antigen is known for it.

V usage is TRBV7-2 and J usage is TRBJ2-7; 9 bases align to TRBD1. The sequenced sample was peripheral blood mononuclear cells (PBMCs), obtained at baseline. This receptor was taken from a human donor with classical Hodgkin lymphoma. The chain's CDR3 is CASSPTGGGYEQYF. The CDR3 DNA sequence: TGTGCCAGCAGCCCCACAGGGGGCGGTTACGAGCAGTACTTC. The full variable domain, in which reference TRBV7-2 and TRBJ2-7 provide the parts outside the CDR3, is GAGVSQSPSNKVTEKGKDVELRCDPISGHTALYWYRQSLGQGLEFLIYFQGNSAPDKSGLPSDRFSAERTGGSVSTLTIQRTQQEDSAVYLCASSPTGGGYEQYFGPGTRLTVT.